The present entry profiles one TCR beta chain with its context. Its antigen is still unknown. The data originate from a study of cytomegalovirus exposure and HLA in healthy donors. General study points: First-cohort TCR clusters tended to co-occur in the roughly 130 validation repertoires, a later analysis found.

The germline gives CDR1 SGHRS, CDR2 YFSETQ. The CDR3 consists of 18 residues. The J segment lost 4 bases and the V segment lost 0 bases, leaving 14 bases of the junction unmatched. Sequencing used immunoSEQ multiplex PCR; TCRdb keeps in-frame clones, though not all of them. The sample yields about 160,000 clones, around nine tenths seen once. What was sequenced was PBMCs. The clonotype was recovered from a woman under 30 in good health and CMV-seronegative. The chain joins TRBV5-1 to TRBJ2-7; TRBD2 agrees at 9 bases. The CDR3 is CASSLAGIGSGGRYEQYF. CDR3 coding DNA: TGCGCCAGCAGCTTGGCCGGAATCGGGAGCGGGGGGAGGTACGAGCAGTACTTC.